The count of the clone carrying this T cell receptor (beta chain) is one. These data are taken from a study of blood T cell repertoires in COVID-19. Study in general: Some COVID-19 samples were acute and others convalescent; all came from the United States, Italy and Spain.

In Seattle, patients joined the study during active infection and were tracked longitudinally. As processed by the authors: Using reference gene primer amplification, nucleated cell counts were estimated. The repertoire was sequenced with immunoSEQ multiplex PCR; TCRdb's copy has only in-frame clones and lacks some. The DNA gave D and trimming, while V, J and clone size come from that table. The sample gives 310,000 or so clones, roughly 90% of which show up once; approximately 11% is in the top ten. The CDR3 totals 11 residues. V dropped 0 bases and J dropped 10 bases, with 5 bases sitting between them. Looked up from germline, CDR1 is SGHNT and CDR2 is YYREEE (reference sequence).

The source is a woman in her thirties with COVID-19, enrolled during active disease. Input material: peripheral blood. This chain joins TRBV5-4 and TRBJ2-1; D gene uncertain. The CDR3 loop reads CASSLDTEQFF. For the CDR3, the DNA is TGTGCCAGCAGCTTGGACACAGAGCAGTTCTTC.